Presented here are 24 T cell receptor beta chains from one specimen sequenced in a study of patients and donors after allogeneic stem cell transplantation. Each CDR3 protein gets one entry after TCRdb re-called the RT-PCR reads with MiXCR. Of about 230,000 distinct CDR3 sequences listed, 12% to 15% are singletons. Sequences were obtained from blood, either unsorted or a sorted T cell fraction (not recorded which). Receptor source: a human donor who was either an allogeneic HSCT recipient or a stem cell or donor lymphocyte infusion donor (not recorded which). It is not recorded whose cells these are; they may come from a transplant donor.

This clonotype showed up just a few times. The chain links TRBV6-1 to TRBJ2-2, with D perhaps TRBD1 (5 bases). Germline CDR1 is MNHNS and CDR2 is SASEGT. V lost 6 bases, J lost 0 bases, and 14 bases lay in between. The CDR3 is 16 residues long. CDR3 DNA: TGTGCCAGCAGGAAAGGGGCAGGGCCGAACACCGGGGAGCTGTTTTTT. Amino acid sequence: CASRKGAGPNTGELFF.

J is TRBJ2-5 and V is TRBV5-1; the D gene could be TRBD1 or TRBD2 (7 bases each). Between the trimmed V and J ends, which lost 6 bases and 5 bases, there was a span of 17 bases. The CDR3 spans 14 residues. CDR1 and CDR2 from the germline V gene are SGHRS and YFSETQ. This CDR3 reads CASNRGGGGETQYF. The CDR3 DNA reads TGCGCCAGCAACAGGGGAGGGGGTGGCGAGACCCAGTACTTC.

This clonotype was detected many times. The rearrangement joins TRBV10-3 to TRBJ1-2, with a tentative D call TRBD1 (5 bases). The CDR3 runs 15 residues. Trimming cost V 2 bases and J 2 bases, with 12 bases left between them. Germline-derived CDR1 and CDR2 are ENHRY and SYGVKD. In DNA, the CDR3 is TGTGCCATCAGTGAGAGGCCGGGGCTGAACTATGGCTACACCTTC. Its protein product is CAISERPGLNYGYTF.

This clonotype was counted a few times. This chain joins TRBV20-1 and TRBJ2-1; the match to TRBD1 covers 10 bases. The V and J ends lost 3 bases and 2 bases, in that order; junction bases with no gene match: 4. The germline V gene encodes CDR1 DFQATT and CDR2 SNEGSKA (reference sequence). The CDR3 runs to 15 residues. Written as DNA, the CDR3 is TGCAGTGCTAGGCGACAGGGGGCCACCTACAATGAGCAGTTCTTC. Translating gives CSARRQGATYNEQFF.

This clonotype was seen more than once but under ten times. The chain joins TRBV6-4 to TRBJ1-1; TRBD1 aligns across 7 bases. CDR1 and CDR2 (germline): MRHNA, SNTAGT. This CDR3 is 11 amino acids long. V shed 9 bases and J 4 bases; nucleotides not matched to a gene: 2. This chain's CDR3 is CARTGCTEAFF. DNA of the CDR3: TGTGCCAGGACAGGGTGCACTGAAGCTTTCTTT.

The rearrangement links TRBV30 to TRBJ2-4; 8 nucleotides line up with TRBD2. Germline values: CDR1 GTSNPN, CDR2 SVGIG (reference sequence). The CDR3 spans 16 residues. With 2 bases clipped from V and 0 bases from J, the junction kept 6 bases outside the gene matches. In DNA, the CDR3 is TGTGCCTGGAGTTTAGCGGGAATTCTAGCCAAAAACATTCAGTACTTC. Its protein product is CAWSLAGILAKNIQYF.

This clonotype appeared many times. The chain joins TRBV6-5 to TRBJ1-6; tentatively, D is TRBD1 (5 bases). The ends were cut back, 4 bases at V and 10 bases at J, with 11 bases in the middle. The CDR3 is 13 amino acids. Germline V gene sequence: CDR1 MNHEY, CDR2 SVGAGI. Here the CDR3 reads CASSSPRGSPLHF. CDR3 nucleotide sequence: TGTGCCAGCAGTTCCCCTCGGGGGTCACCCCTCCACTTT.

The chain's CDR3 is CASSRQSSNLNSNQPQHF. The CDR3 nucleotides read TGTGCCAGCAGTAGACAGTCCTCGAATTTAAATAGCAATCAGCCCCAGCATTTT. This chain links TRBV12-3 or TRBV12-4 with TRBJ1-5; the D gene is possibly TRBD1 (5 bases). The CDR3 spans 18 residues. Trimming took 5 bases from V and 0 from J, leaving 20 bases between them.

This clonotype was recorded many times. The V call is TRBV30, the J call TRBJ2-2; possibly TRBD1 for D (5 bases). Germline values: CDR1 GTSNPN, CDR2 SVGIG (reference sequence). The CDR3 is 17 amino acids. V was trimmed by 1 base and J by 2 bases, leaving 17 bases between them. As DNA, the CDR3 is TGTGCCTGGAGTGGGGGCAGAGTATTGAGAAACACCGGGGAGCTGTTTTTT. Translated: CAWSGGRVLRNTGELFF.

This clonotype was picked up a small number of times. CDR3 residues: CSVVVGGVAQYF. CDR3 bases: TGCAGCGTTGTCGTCGGAGGAGTAGCCCAGTACTTC. The genes are TRBV29-1 and TRBJ2-5; maybe TRBD2 (5 bases). V was pared by 4 bases and J by 9 bases, with 15 bases between. The CDR3 sequence is 12 residues long. The germline V gene has CDR1 SQVTM and CDR2 ANQGSEA.

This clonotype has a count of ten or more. The chain's CDR3 is CASSQTPTGGDYGYTF. CDR3 DNA sequence: TGTGCCAGCAGCCAAACGCCGACAGGGGGCGACTATGGCTACACCTTC. The chain couples TRBV3-1 to TRBJ1-2; 10 bases are shared with TRBD1. CDR3 length: 16 residues. The V segment lost 2 bases and the J segment 3 bases; nucleotides outside the gene matches: 6. Germline-derived CDR1 and CDR2 are LGHDT and YNNKEL (reference sequence).

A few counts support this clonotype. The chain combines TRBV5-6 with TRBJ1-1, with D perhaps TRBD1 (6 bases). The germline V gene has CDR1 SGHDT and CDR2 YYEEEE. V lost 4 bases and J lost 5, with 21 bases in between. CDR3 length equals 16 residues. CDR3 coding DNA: TGTGCCAGCAGCGTCCTCCCCGGGACGGGGGCGACTGAAGCTTTCTTT. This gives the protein CASSVLPGTGATEAFF.

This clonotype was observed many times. The CDR3 region has the DNA TGTGCCAGCAGCCTCATTAGCGGGAACACCGGGGAGCTGTTTTTT. Its translation: CASSLISGNTGELFF. The chain is built from TRBV4-2 and TRBJ2-2; possibly TRBD2 for D (6 bases). Deletions cut 4 bases from V and 1 base from J, with 10 bases between. Per germline, CDR1 LGHNA and CDR2 YNFKEQ. The CDR3 has 15 amino acids.

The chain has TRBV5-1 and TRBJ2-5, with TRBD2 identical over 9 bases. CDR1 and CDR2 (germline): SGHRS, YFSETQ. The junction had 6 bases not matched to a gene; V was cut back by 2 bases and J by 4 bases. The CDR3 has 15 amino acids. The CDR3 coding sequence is TGCGCCAGCAGCTTCCCTAGCGGGATAGGAGAGACCCAGTACTTC. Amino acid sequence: CASSFPSGIGETQYF.

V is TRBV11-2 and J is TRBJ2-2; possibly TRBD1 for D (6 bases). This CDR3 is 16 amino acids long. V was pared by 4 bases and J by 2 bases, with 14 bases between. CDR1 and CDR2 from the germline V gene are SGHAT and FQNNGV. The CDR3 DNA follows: TGTGCCAGCAGCTCCCGCCGACAGGCTAACACCGGGGAGCTGTTTTTT. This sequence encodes CASSSRRQANTGELFF.

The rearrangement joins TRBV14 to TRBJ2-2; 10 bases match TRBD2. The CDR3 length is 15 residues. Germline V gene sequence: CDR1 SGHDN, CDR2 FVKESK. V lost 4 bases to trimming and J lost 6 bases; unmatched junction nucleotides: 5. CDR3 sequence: CASSPLAGAPGELFF. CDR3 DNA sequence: TGTGCCAGCAGCCCCCTAGCGGGAGCGCCCGGGGAGCTGTTTTTT.

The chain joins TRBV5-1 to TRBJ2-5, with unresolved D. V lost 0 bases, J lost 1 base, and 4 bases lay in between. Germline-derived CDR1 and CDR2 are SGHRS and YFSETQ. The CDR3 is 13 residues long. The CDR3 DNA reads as TGCGCCAGCAGCTTGGTCCTCCAAGAGACCCAGTACTTC. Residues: CASSLVLQETQYF.

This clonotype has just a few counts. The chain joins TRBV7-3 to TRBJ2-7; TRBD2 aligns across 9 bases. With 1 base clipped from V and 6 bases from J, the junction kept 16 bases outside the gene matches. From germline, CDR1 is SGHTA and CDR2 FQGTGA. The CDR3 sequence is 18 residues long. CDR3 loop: CASSLRPLGAGGPGEQYF. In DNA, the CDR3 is TGTGCCAGCAGCTTAAGGCCCCTAGGGGCGGGGGGGCCCGGCGAGCAGTACTTC.

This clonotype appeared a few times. CDR3 sequence reads: CASSKSLLGTGDQDTQYF. DNA of the CDR3: TGTGCCAGCTCAAAAAGTCTTCTTGGGACAGGGGATCAAGATACGCAGTATTTT. The V gene is TRBV18, the J gene TRBJ2-3; 10 bases agree with TRBD1. Trimming took 5 bases from V and 5 from J; bases not matched to a gene: 16. The CDR3 runs 18 residues. Germline V gene lookup returns CDR1 KGHSH and CDR2 LQKENI.

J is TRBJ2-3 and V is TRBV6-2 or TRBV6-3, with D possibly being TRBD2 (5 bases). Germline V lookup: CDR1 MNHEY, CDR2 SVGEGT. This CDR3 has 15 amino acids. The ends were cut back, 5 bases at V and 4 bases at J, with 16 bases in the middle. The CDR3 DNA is TGTGCCAGCAGTCAACTAGGCTCAATAGCAGATACGCAGTATTTT. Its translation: CASSQLGSIADTQYF.

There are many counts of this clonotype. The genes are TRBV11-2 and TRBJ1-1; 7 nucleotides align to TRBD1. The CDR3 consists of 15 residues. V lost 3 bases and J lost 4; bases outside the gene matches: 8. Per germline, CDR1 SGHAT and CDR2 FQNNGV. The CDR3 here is CASSFMTGKSTEAFF. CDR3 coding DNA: TGTGCCAGCAGCTTCATGACAGGGAAGAGCACTGAAGCTTTCTTT.

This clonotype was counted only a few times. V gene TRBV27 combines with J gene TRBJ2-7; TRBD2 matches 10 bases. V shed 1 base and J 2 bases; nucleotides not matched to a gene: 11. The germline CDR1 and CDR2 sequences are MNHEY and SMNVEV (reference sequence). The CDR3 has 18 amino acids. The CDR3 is CASSLYFGAGLAAYEQYF. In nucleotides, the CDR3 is TGTGCCAGCAGTTTATATTTTGGGGCCGGACTAGCGGCCTACGAGCAGTACTTC.

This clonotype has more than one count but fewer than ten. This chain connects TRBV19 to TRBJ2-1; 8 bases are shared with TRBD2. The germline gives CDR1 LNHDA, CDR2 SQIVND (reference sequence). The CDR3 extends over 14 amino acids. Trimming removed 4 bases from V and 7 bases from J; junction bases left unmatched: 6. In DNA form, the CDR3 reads TGTGCCAGTAGTACACTAGCGGCACCTAATGAGCAGTTCTTC. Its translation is CASSTLAAPNEQFF.

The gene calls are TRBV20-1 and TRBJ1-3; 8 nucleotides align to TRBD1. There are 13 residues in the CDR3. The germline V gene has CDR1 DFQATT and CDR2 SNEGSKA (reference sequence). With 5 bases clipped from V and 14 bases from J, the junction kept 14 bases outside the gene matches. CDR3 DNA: TGCAGTGCTCCGACAGGGGCAGGTGATGGAGTATATTTT. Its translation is CSAPTGAGDGVYF.